This is a list of T cell receptor beta chains from one sample in a study of blood T cells in healthy people across ages. TCRdb re-called the 5' RACE reads with MiXCR, one entry per CDR3 protein. The table records hundreds of thousands of distinct CDR3 sequences, around 50% of them present only once. Sequencing was done on a sample of blood. These receptors were obtained from a woman of 80 years or more in good health. The CDR3 runs from the conserved cysteine through the conserved F or W. D genes are given only for firm matches. Only part of the rows carry a size: once, few, many, or a class if the clone is expanded.

j_call | v_call | clone_size | d_call | cdr3_nt | cdr3_aa
TRBJ1-2 | TRBV20-1 | NA | NA | TGCAGTGCTAATTCGGGCCGTACCACCTATGGCTACACCTTC | CSANSGRTTYGYTF
TRBJ2-1 | TRBV9 | NA | NA | TGTGCCAGCAGCGTAACCTTACGGGATGAGCAGTTCTTC | CASSVTLRDEQFF
TRBJ2-5 | TRBV5-6 | many | NA | TGTGCCGGTAAGACAGGAACCCAAGAGACCCAGTACTTC | CAGKTGTQETQYF
TRBJ2-5 | TRBV7-9 | many | NA | TGTGCCAGCAGCTTGCATCAAGGAGAGGAGACCCAGTACTTC | CASSLHQGEETQYF
TRBJ1-2 | TRBV9 | many | TRBD1 | TGTGCCAGCAGCCCACCGGACAGGAGAGGTGGCTACACCTTC | CASSPPDRRGGYTF
TRBJ2-7 | TRBV24-1 | NA | NA | TGTGCCACCAGTGATACAGCGACCTACGAGCAGTACTTC | CATSDTATYEQYF
TRBJ2-7 | TRBV4-1 | few | TRBD2 | TGCGCCAGCAGCCAAAACCCAAGTCCGGGGGGGTCCTACGAGCAGTACTTC | CASSQNPSPGGSYEQYF
TRBJ2-1 | TRBV12-3/TRBV12-4 | NA | NA | TGCGCCAGCAGTTTTCTAGAATTAAGCAATGAGCAGTTCTTC | CASSFLELSNEQFF
TRBJ1-1 | TRBV11-2 | few | TRBD1 | TGTGCCAGCAGCAACAGGGGGCGGATCCGTGTTTTCTTT | CASSNRGRIRVFF
TRBJ2-2 | TRBV2 | few | NA | TGTGCCTACCCCCGGCCAACGGGGACCGGGGAGCTGTTTTTT | CAYPRPTGTGELFF
TRBJ2-7 | TRBV6-2/TRBV6-3 | NA | TRBD2 | TGTGCCAGCAGTCCCATGCGGGGGTCTTCCTCCTACGAGCAGTACTTC | CASSPMRGSSSYEQYF
TRBJ2-3 | TRBV20-1 | few | TRBD2 | TGCAGTGCCCAGACTAGCGGAGCAAATACGCAGTATTTT | CSAQTSGANTQYF
TRBJ1-2 | TRBV15 | NA | NA | TGTGCCACCAGCATCGCATCTTATGACTATGGCTACACCTTC | CATSIASYDYGYTF
TRBJ1-1 | TRBV6-5 | NA | NA | TGTGCCAGCAGTTACGGGGATTTCGCTGAAGCTTTCTTT | CASSYGDFAEAFF
TRBJ2-7 | TRBV5-1 | NA | NA | TGCGCCAGCAGCGTCAGGGGCCAAGAGGCCCAGTACTTC | CASSVRGQEAQYF
TRBJ2-1 | TRBV5-1 | many | NA | TGCGCCAGCAGCTTGGGGGCCTTGTACAATGAGCAGTTCTTC | CASSLGALYNEQFF
TRBJ2-1 | TRBV28 | NA | TRBD2 | TGTGCCAGCAGGGAGGGGACTAGCTACAATGAGCAGTTCTTC | CASREGTSYNEQFF
TRBJ2-2 | TRBV5-1 | NA | TRBD2 | TGCGCCAGCAGCCTCGGGAGGGCGGACACCGGGGAGCTGTTTTTT | CASSLGRADTGELFF
TRBJ2-1 | TRBV12-3/TRBV12-4 | NA | NA | TGTGCCAGCAGTTTCTCCGTAGGTTACGAGCAGTTCTTC | CASSFSVGYEQFF
TRBJ1-2 | TRBV20-1 | few | TRBD1 | TGCAGTGCTCGTGGGGACAGGGATGGCTACACCTTC | CSARGDRDGYTF
TRBJ2-1 | TRBV5-1 | many | TRBD1 | TGCGCCAGCACCCAGCCGGGACAGGGATACAATGAGCAGTTCTTC | CASTQPGQGYNEQFF